This T cell receptor beta chain derives from a study of CD8+ T cells in alopecia areata. Extracted RNA was reverse transcribed, and the resulting cDNA served as sequencing template. Generated by immunoSEQ multiplex PCR, the TCRdb table keeps only in-frame clones and is missing some. The sample has approximately 66,000 clones, roughly 60% seen once. To note about this clone: Its antigen is not identified.

Germline trimming cut 6 bases from V and 3 bases from J; bases unmatched to any gene: 5. The CDR3 extends over 14 amino acids. CDR1 and CDR2 (germline): SEHNR, FQNEAQ (reference sequence). Samples from alopecia areata patients were lesional scalp punch biopsies and peripheral blood. PBMCs served as the source from which CD4+ and CD8+ T cells were sorted. Whole-study findings and limits: Across lesional scalp, and particularly alopecia totalis/universalis, clonality surpassed that of normal scalp. Mouse data revealed clearer TCR sharing than patient data did, a gap possibly tied to HLA.

The material was CD8+ T cells sorted from blood, obtained at week 0. This receptor was obtained from a human donor with alopecia areata. The chain carries TRBV7-9 and TRBJ1-5, with 7 bases aligning to TRBD1. The CDR3 DNA reads TGTGCCAGCAGTTCCACAGGGGACAATCAGCCCCAGCATTTT. It yields the protein CASSSTGDNQPQHF.